This T cell receptor beta chain was captured in a study of blood T cell repertoires in COVID-19. Study in general: Acute and convalescent COVID-19 specimens originated in the United States, Italy and Spain. Sources were T cells, B-cell-depleted T cells, or PBMCs; the material itself was cDNA or gDNA.

This clone was detected once. Authors' analysis steps: Reference gene primer amplification yielded estimated nucleated cell counts. The table came from immunoSEQ multiplex PCR; TCRdb's copy has only in-frame clones and leaves some out. D and trimming were read from the DNA, whereas the V and J calls and clone size are those reported in that table. The profile shows more than 200,000 clones, almost 90% of them singletons. The CDR3 is made up of 15 amino acids. Looked up from germline, CDR1 is SNHLY and CDR2 is FYNNEI. With 1 base removed from V and 5 bases from J, the gap between germline ends came to 11 bases.

The chain links TRBV2 to TRBJ2-2; D is perhaps TRBD2 (5 bases). Sequenced material: peripheral blood. This clonotype was sampled from a woman aged 55-70 years with acute or convalescent COVID-19. CDR3 sequence (DNA): TGTGCCAGCAGTGAAGAGGTACCGGGAACCGGGGAGCTGTTTTTT. This gives the protein CASSEEVPGTGELFF.